The 31 T cell receptor beta chains below were found in one sample sequenced in a study of blood T cell repertoires in COVID-19. Sequencing was performed with immunoSEQ multiplex PCR; in TCRdb, only in-frame clones are kept and a portion is missing. The table has 200,000 to 250,000 clones, around 86% seen once; the top ten hold 5.2%. Sequenced material: peripheral blood. These receptors all stem from a woman between 70 and 85 years old with COVID-19, enrolled during active disease.

The V call is TRBV2, the J call TRBJ2-1; 7 nucleotides match TRBD1. The CDR3 contains 14 residues. Losses at the gene ends were 6 bases for V and 4 bases for J; bases not matched to a gene: 6. Looked up from germline, CDR1 is SNHLY and CDR2 is FYNNEI. The CDR3 sequence is CASRPGTDYNEQFF. The CDR3 coding sequence is TGTGCCAGCAGACCCGGGACAGATTACAATGAGCAGTTCTTC.

This clone occurred a few times. The chain uses TRBV4-1 and TRBJ2-1, with 8 nucleotides matching TRBD2. Germline-derived CDR1 and CDR2 are MGHRA and YSYEKL. The CDR3 totals 21 residues. V shed 1 base and J 0 bases; nucleotides not matched to a gene: 17. CDR3: CASSQVGPPSLSGSSYNEQFF. For the CDR3, the DNA is TGCGCCAGCAGCCAAGTGGGGCCCCCTTCCCTGAGCGGGAGCTCCTACAATGAGCAGTTCTTC.

The rearrangement joins TRBV6-5 to TRBJ1-2; perhaps TRBD1 as D (5 bases). The CDR3 totals 13 residues. Germline CDR1 is MNHEY and CDR2 is SVGAGI. The germline V and J ends were trimmed by 6 bases and 2 bases, with 10 bases remaining between them. CDR3 region: CASSLQANYGYTF. CDR3 bases: TGTGCCAGCAGCTTACAGGCAAACTATGGCTACACCTTC.

The chain carries TRBV7-9 and TRBJ1-5; tentatively, D is TRBD1 (6 bases). CDR3 length equals 13 residues. V dropped 5 bases and J dropped 4 bases, with 9 bases sitting between them. Germline V gives CDR1 SEHNR, CDR2 FQNEAQ (reference sequence). The CDR3 DNA sequence: TGTGCCAGCAGCGGGACATATAATCAGCCCCAGCATTTT. Translated, it gives CASSGTYNQPQHF.

The rearrangement uses TRBV6-2 or TRBV6-3 and TRBJ1-2, with 9 bases identical to TRBD1. Germline V gene lookup returns CDR1 MNHEY and CDR2 SVGEGT. This CDR3 is built from 13 residues. V dropped 6 bases and J dropped 8; count of bases not matched to a gene: 7. The CDR3 loop reads CASRPTGGSGYTF. In DNA, the CDR3 is TGTGCCAGCAGACCTACAGGGGGCTCGGGCTACACCTTC.

V and J are TRBV15 and TRBJ2-1; 9 nucleotides match TRBD2. CDR3 length: 15 amino acids. With 1 base clipped from V and 8 bases from J, the junction kept 6 bases outside the gene matches. CDR1 LNHNV and CDR2 YYDKDF come from the germline V gene (reference sequence). The chain's CDR3 is CATSRAAGGRDEQFF. The CDR3 nucleotides are TGTGCCACCAGCAGAGCAGCGGGAGGTAGAGATGAGCAGTTCTTC.

The CDR3 sequence: CAVTGAGNTEAFF. The CDR3, as DNA: TGTGCCGTAACAGGGGCGGGGAACACTGAAGCTTTCTTT. The chain has TRBV10-3 and TRBJ1-1, with 7 nucleotides matching TRBD1. Trimming at V came to 11 bases and at J to 1 base, leaving 7 bases not matched to a gene. CDR3 length equals 13 residues. The germline gives CDR1 ENHRY, CDR2 SYGVKD.

This chain connects TRBV7-3 to TRBJ2-3; 9 positions agree with TRBD2. The germline CDR1 and CDR2 sequences are SGHTA and FQGTGA. After removal of 3 bases from V and 3 bases from J, the junction contained 4 bases not matched to a gene. This CDR3 spans 15 amino acids. The CDR3 sequence is CASSFGGRVTDTQYF. The CDR3 DNA is TGTGCCAGCAGCTTTGGCGGGAGGGTGACAGATACGCAGTATTTT.

Here the CDR3 reads CASSQGRLAEYTDTQYF. The CDR3 bases are TGCGCCAGCAGCCAAGGGCGACTAGCGGAGTACACAGATACGCAGTATTTT. The chain couples TRBV4-1 to TRBJ2-3, with 9 nucleotides matching TRBD2. The V gene end was trimmed by 1 base and the J gene end by 2 bases; junction bases not matched to a gene: 7. Germline V gene data show CDR1 as MGHRA and CDR2 as YSYEKL. This CDR3 is 17 amino acids long.

The chain combines TRBV6-2 or TRBV6-3 with TRBJ1-2; D is unclear. This CDR3 spans 14 amino acids. Germline V CDR1 and CDR2: MNHEY, SVGEGT. V lost 2 bases to trimming and J lost 4 bases, with 11 bases between them. CDR3 DNA sequence: TGTGCCAGCAGTTACGCGGACGGACTCTATGGCTACACCTTC. Translated: CASSYADGLYGYTF.

The chain has TRBV28 and TRBJ2-5, with 9 nucleotides matching TRBD1. The CDR3 length is 14 residues. V lost 3 bases and J lost 3; bases outside the gene matches: 2. From germline, CDR1 is MDHEN and CDR2 SYDVKM. CDR3 amino acids: CASSFGQGKETQYF. CDR3 DNA sequence: TGTGCCAGCAGTTTTGGACAGGGGAAAGAGACCCAGTACTTC.

The chain has TRBV28 and TRBJ1-1; TRBD1 matches 7 bases. The CDR3 has 17 residues. The V gene end was trimmed by 4 bases and the J gene end by 0 bases; junction bases not matched to a gene: 11. Germline CDR1 and CDR2: MDHEN and SYDVKM. The CDR3 DNA is TGTGCCAGCAGTTCAGCGACAGGGTTTAGATTGAACACTGAAGCTTTCTTT. This translates into CASSSATGFRLNTEAFF.

This chain uses TRBV18 with TRBJ2-2; D possibly corresponds to TRBD1 (5 bases). V was shortened by 1 base and J by 4 bases, with 31 bases between the two germline ends. Germline V gene data show CDR1 as KGHSH and CDR2 as LQKENI. The length of the CDR3 is 22 residues. The CDR3 protein is CASSPRWLRNYRSWSGTGELFF. CDR3 sequence (DNA): TGTGCCAGCTCACCACGGTGGTTGAGAAACTACAGGAGCTGGAGTGGCACCGGGGAGCTGTTTTTT.

The CDR3 reads CASSNDRGDEQFF. The CDR3 region has the DNA TGTGCCAGTAGTAACGACAGGGGGGATGAGCAGTTCTTC. The rearrangement joins TRBV19 to TRBJ2-1, with TRBD1 matching over 9 bases. CDR1 and CDR2 from the germline V gene are LNHDA and SQIVND (reference sequence). CDR3 length equals 13 residues. The trim removed 4 bases at V and 8 bases at J, leaving 3 bases unmatched.

This chain links TRBV5-4 with TRBJ2-3, with D uncertain. Germline V CDR1 and CDR2: SGHNT, YYREEE (reference sequence). The length of the CDR3 is 14 residues. The V and J ends lost 4 bases and 4 bases respectively, with 13 bases between them. The chain's CDR3 is CASSHPSVSDTQYF. The DNA for the CDR3 is TGTGCCAGCAGCCACCCTTCGGTATCAGATACGCAGTATTTT.

This chain connects TRBV5-1 to TRBJ1-3; TRBD1 matches at 8 bases. The germline CDR1 and CDR2 sequences are SGHRS and YFSETQ. CDR3 length: 16 residues. With V trimmed by 0 bases and J by 1 base, 3 bases remained unmatched. CDR3 bases: TGCGCCAGCAGCTTGGGGGGACAGGTATCTGGAAACACCATATATTTT. This encodes CASSLGGQVSGNTIYF.

Only one count was recorded for this clone. The chain couples TRBV9 to TRBJ2-2, with TRBD1 matching over 7 bases. The CDR3 spans 16 residues. Germline V lookup: CDR1 SGDLS, CDR2 YYNGEE. The junction had 7 bases not matched to a gene; V was cut back by 5 bases and J by 0 bases. The CDR3 DNA follows: TGTGCCAGCAGGCCTCCGGGACAGACGAACACCGGGGAGCTGTTTTTT. It codes for CASRPPGQTNTGELFF.

The chain joins TRBV6-5 to TRBJ2-2; maybe TRBD1 (5 bases). CDR1 and CDR2 (germline): MNHEY, SVGAGI. V lost 2 bases, J lost 1 base, and 11 bases lay in between. This CDR3 region has 16 residues. CDR3 in amino acids: CASSYGQGGNTGELFF. CDR3 nucleotides: TGTGCCAGCAGTTACGGGCAGGGTGGGAACACCGGGGAGCTGTTTTTT.

This rearrangement joins TRBV9 to TRBJ2-7, with TRBD2 identical over 11 bases. The CDR3 contains 15 residues. The J segment lost 6 bases and the V segment lost 3 bases, leaving 8 bases of the junction unmatched. Germline CDR1 SGDLS, CDR2 YYNGEE. In nucleotides, the CDR3 is TGTGCCAGCAGCGCTAGTCCGGGACTAGCGGTCGAGCAGTACTTC. Its translation is CASSASPGLAVEQYF.

This clone occurred a few times. The rearrangement uses TRBV11-2 and TRBJ1-5; 7 bases match TRBD1. Germline V gene sequence: CDR1 SGHAT, CDR2 FQNNGV. The ends lost 4 bases at V and 1 base at J; junction bases unmatched: 10. The CDR3 sequence is 17 residues long. The CDR3 protein is CASSSGGDRKSNQPQHF. The CDR3 DNA sequence: TGTGCCAGCAGCTCAGGGGGTGACAGGAAGAGCAATCAGCCCCAGCATTTT.

The chain combines TRBV27 with TRBJ1-1; D is possibly TRBD1 (6 bases). Trimming left V 7 bases short and J 0 bases short, with 15 bases between. Germline V CDR1 and CDR2: MNHEY, SMNVEV (reference sequence). This CDR3 is 15 amino acids long. CDR3 protein: CASIPHGQMNTEAFF. The DNA of the CDR3 is TGTGCCAGCATCCCCCACGGACAGATGAACACTGAAGCTTTCTTT.

The chain recombines TRBV19 with TRBJ2-1; 8 bases align to TRBD2. Germline trimming cut 7 bases from V and 5 bases from J; bases unmatched to any gene: 7. Germline lookup yields CDR1 LNHDA and CDR2 SQIVND (reference sequence). This CDR3 has 14 amino acids. Here the CDR3 reads CASIPPGGHNEQFF. The CDR3, as DNA: TGTGCCAGTATCCCTCCGGGAGGGCACAATGAGCAGTTCTTC.

A single count supports this clone. This rearrangement joins TRBV7-8 to TRBJ1-1, with D perhaps TRBD1 (5 bases). CDR1 SGHVS and CDR2 FQNEAQ come from the germline V gene. The CDR3 contains 13 residues. The ends were cut back, 3 bases at V and 8 bases at J, with 13 bases in the middle. The CDR3 protein is CASSFSGWLEAFF. CDR3 sequence (DNA): TGTGCCAGCAGCTTTTCAGGGTGGTTAGAAGCTTTCTTT.

The V and J genes are TRBV6-6 and TRBJ2-7; D uncertain. CDR1 is MNHNY, CDR2 SVGAGI, per germline (reference sequence). The CDR3 has 13 amino acids. Deletions cut 5 bases from V and 0 bases from J, with 8 bases between. The CDR3 region is CASSTSNSYEQYF. CDR3 in DNA: TGTGCCAGCAGTACTTCTAACTCCTACGAGCAGTACTTC.

V gene TRBV11-2 combines with J gene TRBJ2-7; 8 bases agree with TRBD2. The CDR3 consists of 16 residues. The trim removed 1 base at V and 5 bases at J, leaving 10 bases unmatched. Per the germline V gene, CDR1 is SGHAT and CDR2 is FQNNGV. DNA of the CDR3: TGTGCCAGCAGCTTAGTAAGAGGTCTAGCGGGTCACGAGCAGTACTTC. Translation gives CASSLVRGLAGHEQYF.

The chain's CDR3 is CASSSRQTNEKLFF. CDR3 in DNA: TGTGCCAGCTCATCCCGACAGACTAATGAAAAACTGTTTTTT. The chain couples TRBV18 to TRBJ1-4; D is perhaps TRBD1 (5 bases). This CDR3 contains 14 residues. V gave up 5 bases and J gave up 2 bases, with 9 bases separating them. CDR1 and CDR2 (germline): KGHSH, LQKENI.

V is TRBV2 and J is TRBJ2-5; TRBD1 aligns across 7 bases. Trimming removed 3 bases from V and 3 bases from J; junction bases left unmatched: 4. The CDR3 contains 14 residues. CDR1 is SNHLY, CDR2 FYNNEI, per germline. CDR3 residues: CASSDYRGKETQYF. The CDR3, as DNA: TGTGCCAGCAGTGATTACAGGGGAAAAGAGACCCAGTACTTC.

The chain carries TRBV7-2 and TRBJ2-1, with D possibly TRBD1 on 6 matching bases. V shed 5 bases and J shed 0 bases, with 8 bases lying between them. Germline V CDR1 and CDR2: SGHTA, FQGNSA. This CDR3 has 14 residues. CDR3 bases: TGTGCCAGCAGCCCAGGGGACTCCTACAATGAGCAGTTCTTC. Residues: CASSPGDSYNEQFF.

This chain uses TRBV18 with TRBJ2-1; D might be TRBD1 (5 bases). Per germline, CDR1 KGHSH and CDR2 LQKENI. Trimming removed 3 bases from V and 0 bases from J, with 12 bases in between. This CDR3 has 16 residues. In nucleotides, the CDR3 is TGTGCCAGCTCACCTAACAGGCCCAGCTCCTACAATGAGCAGTTCTTC. This gives the protein CASSPNRPSSYNEQFF.

This clone was detected only once. The rearrangement links TRBV18 to TRBJ2-7; TRBD1 matches at 7 bases. This CDR3 contains 14 residues. V gave up 5 bases and J gave up 3 bases; unmatched junction bases: 7. Germline V gene lookup returns CDR1 KGHSH and CDR2 LQKENI. CDR3 region: CASSIGGVGYEQYF. In DNA, the CDR3 is TGTGCCAGCTCAATAGGGGGCGTCGGCTACGAGCAGTACTTC.

The V and J genes are TRBV27 and TRBJ2-5; 7 bases agree with TRBD2. Germline assignment: CDR1 MNHEY and CDR2 SMNVEV (reference sequence). This CDR3 region has 18 residues. The V and J ends lost 3 bases and 6 bases, in that order; junction bases with no gene match: 19. The CDR3 protein is CASSFSQGGLGGRKTQYF. The CDR3 bases are TGTGCCAGCAGTTTTTCTCAGGGAGGACTGGGAGGGAGGAAGACCCAGTACTTC.